These 5 T cell receptor beta chains originate from one sample sequenced in a study of blood T cells in healthy people across ages. A second PCR, run for about 7 to 11 cycles, used a sample-barcoded 5' primer plus a J-beta primer mix. TCRdb reprocessed the 5' RACE reads with MiXCR, giving one entry per CDR3 protein. The data show 1.5 million or so distinct CDR3 sequences, 42% seen once. The source material was blood. Source of these receptors: a woman aged 18 to 35 in good health.

The chain joins TRBV11-2 to TRBJ1-2; a possible D gene is TRBD1 (5 bases). The CDR3 consists of 15 residues. Trimming left V 0 bases short and J 4 bases short, with 12 bases between. CDR1 is SGHAT and CDR2 is FQNNGV in the germline V gene. The CDR3 reads CASSLDVGQGYGYTF. The DNA of the CDR3 is TGTGCCAGCAGCTTAGATGTGGGTCAGGGCTATGGCTACACCTTC.

This clonotype was observed a handful of times. This chain connects TRBV7-9 to TRBJ2-1, with 7 bases identical to TRBD2. The ends lost 8 bases at V and 4 bases at J; junction bases unmatched: 14. Germline CDR1 reads SEHNR; CDR2 reads FQNEAQ (reference sequence). CDR3 size: 16 residues. The CDR3 loop reads CASSGEGPKSYNEQFF. The CDR3 DNA is TGTGCCAGCTCCGGGGAGGGCCCGAAGTCGTACAATGAGCAGTTCTTC.

CDR3 in DNA: TGTGCCAGCCGGATAGGCCAAAGGGCAGGGGTGGCCAAAAACATTCAGTACTTC. Translating it yields CASRIGQRAGVAKNIQYF. The V gene is TRBV6-1, the J gene TRBJ2-4, with D possibly TRBD1 on 6 matching bases. CDR1 and CDR2 (germline): MNHNS, SASEGT. There are 18 residues in the CDR3. V dropped 8 bases and J dropped 1 base, with 24 bases sitting between them.

There are many counts of this clonotype. CDR3 sequence: CASSGGPDTQYF. DNA for the CDR3: TGTGCCAGCAGTGGTGGGCCAGATACGCAGTATTTT. The chain combines TRBV12-3 or TRBV12-4 with TRBJ2-3; D not resolved. This CDR3 has 12 residues. The ends were cut back, 5 bases at V and 4 bases at J, with 7 bases in the middle.

The chain joins TRBV28 to TRBJ2-7; D is possibly TRBD2 (6 bases). Trimming shortened V by 6 bases and J by 0 bases, and 12 bases separated the two germline ends. Germline values: CDR1 MDHEN, CDR2 SYDVKM. The CDR3 loop spans 14 amino acids. The CDR3 here is CASRSPGSSYEQYF. DNA for the CDR3: TGTGCCAGCAGGAGCCCCGGGAGCTCCTACGAGCAGTACTTC.